This entry is about one T cell receptor (beta chain). Depth targeted 1 in 200,000 to 1 in 1 million T cells, averaging roughly 9.7x coverage per clonotype. Here immunoSEQ multiplex PCR was the method, and the copy in TCRdb shows in-frame clones only, minus some. The table records about 84,000 clones, roughly 84% of them present only once. Trimming stripped 1 base from V and 13 bases from J, with 8 bases between. In germline, CDR1 is SGHTA, CDR2 FQGNSA. The CDR3 spans 11 residues. This sample stems from a study of cytotoxic CD8 clonotypes in ibrutinib-treated CLL. Study details: Response samples came after a median about 13 months of treatment, range 6 to 36.

V usage is TRBV7-2 and J usage is TRBJ2-1; maybe TRBD2 (6 bases). The TCR originated in a human donor with chronic lymphocytic leukemia. The source was PBMCs, collected before ibrutinib treatment. CDR3 in amino acids: CASSLGGTQFF. The DNA of the CDR3 is TGTGCCAGCAGCTTAGGAGGGACTCAGTTCTTC.